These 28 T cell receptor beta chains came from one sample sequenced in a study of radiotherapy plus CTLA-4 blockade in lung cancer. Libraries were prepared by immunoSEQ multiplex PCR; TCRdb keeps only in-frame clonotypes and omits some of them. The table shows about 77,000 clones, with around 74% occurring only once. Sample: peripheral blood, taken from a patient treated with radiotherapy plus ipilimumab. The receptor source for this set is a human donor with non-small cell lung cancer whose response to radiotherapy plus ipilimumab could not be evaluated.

The CDR3 region has the DNA TGTGCCAGCAGCTTAGGGAGAGACTCCTACGAGCAGTACTTC. It translates to CASSLGRDSYEQYF. This sequence joins TRBV11-2 and TRBJ2-7; D remains unclear. The CDR3 is 14 residues long. Germline V CDR1 and CDR2: SGHAT, FQNNGV. The V gene lost 1 base and the J gene lost 0 bases, with 7 bases spanning the gap.

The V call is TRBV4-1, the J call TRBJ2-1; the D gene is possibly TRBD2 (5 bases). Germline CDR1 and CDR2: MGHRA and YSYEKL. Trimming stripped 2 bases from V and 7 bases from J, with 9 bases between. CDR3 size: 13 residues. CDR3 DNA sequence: TGCGCCAGCAGCCAATTACTAGTGAATGAGCAGTTCTTC. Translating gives CASSQLLVNEQFF.

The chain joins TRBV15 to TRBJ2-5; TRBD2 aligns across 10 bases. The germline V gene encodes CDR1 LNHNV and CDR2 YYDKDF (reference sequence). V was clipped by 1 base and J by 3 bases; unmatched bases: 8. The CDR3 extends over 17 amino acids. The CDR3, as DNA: TGTGCCACCAGCAGAGTGGTAAGCGGGGGGGCGAAAGAGACCCAGTACTTC. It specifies CATSRVVSGGAKETQYF.

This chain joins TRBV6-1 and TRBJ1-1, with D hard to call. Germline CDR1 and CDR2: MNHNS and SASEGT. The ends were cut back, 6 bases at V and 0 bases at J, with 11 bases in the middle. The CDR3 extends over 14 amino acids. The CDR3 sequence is CASSLTSLNTEAFF. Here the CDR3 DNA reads TGTGCCAGCAGCCTAACCTCCTTGAACACTGAAGCTTTCTTT.

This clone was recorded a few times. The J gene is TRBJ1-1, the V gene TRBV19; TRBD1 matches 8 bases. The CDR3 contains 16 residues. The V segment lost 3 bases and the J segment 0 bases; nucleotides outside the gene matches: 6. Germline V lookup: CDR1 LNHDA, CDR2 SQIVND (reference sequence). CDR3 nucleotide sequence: TGTGCCAGTAGTATGTGGGCGGGACAGGTGAACACTGAAGCTTTCTTT. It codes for CASSMWAGQVNTEAFF.

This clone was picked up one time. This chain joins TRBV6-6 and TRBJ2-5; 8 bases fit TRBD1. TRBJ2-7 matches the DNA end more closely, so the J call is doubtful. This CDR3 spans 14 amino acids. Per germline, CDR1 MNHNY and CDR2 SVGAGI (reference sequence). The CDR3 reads CASRLTGARYEQYF. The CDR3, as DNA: TGTGCCAGCAGACTGACAGGGGCACGATACGAGCAGTACTTC.

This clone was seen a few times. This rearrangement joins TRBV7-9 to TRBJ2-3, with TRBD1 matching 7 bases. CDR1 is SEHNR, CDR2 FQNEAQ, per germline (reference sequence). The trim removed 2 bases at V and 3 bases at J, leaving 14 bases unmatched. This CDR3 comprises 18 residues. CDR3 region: CASSLFRSPDRETDTQYF. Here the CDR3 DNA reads TGTGCCAGCAGCTTATTCAGAAGTCCCGACAGGGAAACAGATACGCAGTATTTT.

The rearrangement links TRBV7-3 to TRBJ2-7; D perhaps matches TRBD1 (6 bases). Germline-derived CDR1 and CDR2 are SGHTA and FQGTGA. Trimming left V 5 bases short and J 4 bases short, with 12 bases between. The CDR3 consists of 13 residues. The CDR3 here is CASSIDRPYEQYF. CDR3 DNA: TGTGCCAGCAGCATAGACAGGCCTTACGAGCAGTACTTC. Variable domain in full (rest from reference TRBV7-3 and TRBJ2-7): GAGVSQTPSNKVTEKGKYVELRCDPISGHTALYWYRQSLGQGPEFLIYFQGTGAADDSGLPNDRFFAVRPEGSVSTLKIQRTERGDSAVYLCASSIDRPYEQYFGPGTRLTVT.

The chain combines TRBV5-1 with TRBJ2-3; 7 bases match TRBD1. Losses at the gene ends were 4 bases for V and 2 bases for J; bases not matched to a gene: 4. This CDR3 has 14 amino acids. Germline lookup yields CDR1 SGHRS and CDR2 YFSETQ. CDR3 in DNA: TGCGCCAGCAGCACGGGACAGATCACAGATACGCAGTATTTT. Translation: CASSTGQITDTQYF. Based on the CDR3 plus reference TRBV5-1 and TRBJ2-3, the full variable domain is KAGVTQTPRYLIKTRGQQVTLSCSPISGHRSVSWYQQTPGQGLQFLFEYFSETQRNKGNFPGRFSGRQFSNSRSEMNVSTLELGDSALYLCASSTGQITDTQYFGPGTRLTVL.

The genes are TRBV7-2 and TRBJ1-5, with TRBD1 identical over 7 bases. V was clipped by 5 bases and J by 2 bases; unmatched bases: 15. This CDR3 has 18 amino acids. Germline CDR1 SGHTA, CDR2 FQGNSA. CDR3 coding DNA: TGTGCCAGCAGCGCGCCTTACCAGGGGGAGTGGGGCAATCAGCCCCAGCATTTT. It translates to CASSAPYQGEWGNQPQHF. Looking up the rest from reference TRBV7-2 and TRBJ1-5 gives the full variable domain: GAGVSQSPSNKVTEKGKDVELRCDPISGHTALYWYRQSLGQGLEFLIYFQGNSAPDKSGLPSDRFSAERTGGSVSTLTIQRTQQEDSAVYLCASSAPYQGEWGNQPQHFGDGTRLSIL.

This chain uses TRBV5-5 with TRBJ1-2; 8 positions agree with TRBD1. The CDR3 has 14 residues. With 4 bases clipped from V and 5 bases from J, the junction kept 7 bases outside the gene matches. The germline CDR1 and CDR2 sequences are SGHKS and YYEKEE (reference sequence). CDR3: CASSLGQGNYGYTF. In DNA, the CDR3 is TGTGCCAGCAGCCTTGGACAGGGAAATTATGGCTACACCTTC.

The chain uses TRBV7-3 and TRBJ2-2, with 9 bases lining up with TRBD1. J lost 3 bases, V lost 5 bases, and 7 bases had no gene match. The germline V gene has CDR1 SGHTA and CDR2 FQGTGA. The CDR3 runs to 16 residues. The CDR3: CASSVTGGPYTGELFF. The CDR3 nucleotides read TGTGCCAGCAGCGTTACAGGGGGCCCCTACACCGGGGAGCTGTTTTTT.

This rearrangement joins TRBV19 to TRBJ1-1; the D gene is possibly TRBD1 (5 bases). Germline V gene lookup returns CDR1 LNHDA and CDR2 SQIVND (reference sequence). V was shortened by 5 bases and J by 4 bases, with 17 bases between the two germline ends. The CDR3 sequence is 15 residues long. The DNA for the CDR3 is TGTGCCAGTAGTCCCCGGGTTGGGACTGGCACTGAAGCTTTCTTT. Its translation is CASSPRVGTGTEAFF.

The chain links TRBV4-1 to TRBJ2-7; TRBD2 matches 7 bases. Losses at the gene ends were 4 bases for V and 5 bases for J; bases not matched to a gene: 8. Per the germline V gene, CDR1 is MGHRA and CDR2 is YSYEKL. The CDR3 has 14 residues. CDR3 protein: CASSPGGGSNEQYF. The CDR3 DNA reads TGCGCCAGCAGCCCTGGGGGGGGGAGCAACGAGCAGTACTTC.

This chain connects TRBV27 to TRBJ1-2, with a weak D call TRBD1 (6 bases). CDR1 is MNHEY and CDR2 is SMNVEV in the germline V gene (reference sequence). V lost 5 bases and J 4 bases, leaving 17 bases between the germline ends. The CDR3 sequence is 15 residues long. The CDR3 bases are TGTGCCAGCAGTGACGGGGACATAGGCCCCTATGGCTACACCTTC. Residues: CASSDGDIGPYGYTF.

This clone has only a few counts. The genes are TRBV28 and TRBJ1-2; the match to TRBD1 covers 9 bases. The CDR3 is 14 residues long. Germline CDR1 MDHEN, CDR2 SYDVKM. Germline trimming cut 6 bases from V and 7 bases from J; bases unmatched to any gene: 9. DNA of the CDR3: TGTGCCAGCAGCTCAGGGACAGGGTTGACTGGCTACACCTTC. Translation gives CASSSGTGLTGYTF.

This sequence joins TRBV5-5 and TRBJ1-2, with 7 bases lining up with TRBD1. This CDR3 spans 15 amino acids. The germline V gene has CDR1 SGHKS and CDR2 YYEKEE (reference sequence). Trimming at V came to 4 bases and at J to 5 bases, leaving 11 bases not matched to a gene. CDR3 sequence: CASSPTDRVWYGYTF. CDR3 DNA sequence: TGTGCCAGCAGCCCGACTGACAGGGTATGGTATGGCTACACCTTC.

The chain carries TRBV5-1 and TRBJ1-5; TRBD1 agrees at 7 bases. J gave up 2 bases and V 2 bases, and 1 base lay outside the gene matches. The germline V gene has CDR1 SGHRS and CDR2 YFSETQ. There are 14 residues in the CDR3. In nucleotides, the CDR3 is TGCGCCAGCAGCTTTGGACAGGGCAATCAGCCCCAGCATTTT. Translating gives CASSFGQGNQPQHF.

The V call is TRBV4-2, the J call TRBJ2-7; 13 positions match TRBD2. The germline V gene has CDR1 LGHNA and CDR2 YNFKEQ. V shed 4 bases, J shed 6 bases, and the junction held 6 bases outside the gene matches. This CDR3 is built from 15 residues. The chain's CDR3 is CASSRPGLAGTEQYF. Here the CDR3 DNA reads TGTGCCAGCAGCCGGCCGGGACTAGCGGGAACCGAGCAGTACTTC.

The CDR3 nucleotides read TGTGCCAGCAGCTTGAGCCCCACCGATGAGCAGTTCTTC. Protein product: CASSLSPTDEQFF. The chain links TRBV5-4 to TRBJ2-1, with D hard to call. Between the trimmed V and J ends, which lost 1 base and 8 bases, there was a span of 10 bases. Germline loops: CDR1 SGHNT, CDR2 YYREEE (reference sequence). This CDR3 is 13 amino acids long.

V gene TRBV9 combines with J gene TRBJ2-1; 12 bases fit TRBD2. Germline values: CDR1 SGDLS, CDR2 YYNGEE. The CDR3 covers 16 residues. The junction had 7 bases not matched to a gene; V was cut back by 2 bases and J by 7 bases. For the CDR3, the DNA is TGTGCCAGCAGCGTCGGACTAGCGGGAATTTATAATGAGCAGTTCTTC. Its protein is CASSVGLAGIYNEQFF.

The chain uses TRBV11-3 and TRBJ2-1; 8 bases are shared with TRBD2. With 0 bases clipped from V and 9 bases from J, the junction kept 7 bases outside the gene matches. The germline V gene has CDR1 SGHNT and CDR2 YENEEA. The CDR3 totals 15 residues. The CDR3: CASSLDGGRSGEQFF. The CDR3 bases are TGTGCCAGCAGCTTAGATGGCGGGAGGTCGGGTGAGCAGTTCTTC.

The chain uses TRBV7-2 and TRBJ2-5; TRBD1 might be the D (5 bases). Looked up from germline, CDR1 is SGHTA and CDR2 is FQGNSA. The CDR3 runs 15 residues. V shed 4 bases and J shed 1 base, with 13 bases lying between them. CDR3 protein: CASSSQTVPQETQYF. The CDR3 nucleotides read TGTGCCAGCAGCTCCCAGACAGTTCCCCAAGAGACCCAGTACTTC. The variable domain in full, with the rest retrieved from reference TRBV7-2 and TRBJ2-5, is GAGVSQSPSNKVTEKGKDVELRCDPISGHTALYWYRQSLGQGLEFLIYFQGNSAPDKSGLPSDRFSAERTGGSVSTLTIQRTQQEDSAVYLCASSSQTVPQETQYFGPGTRLLVL.

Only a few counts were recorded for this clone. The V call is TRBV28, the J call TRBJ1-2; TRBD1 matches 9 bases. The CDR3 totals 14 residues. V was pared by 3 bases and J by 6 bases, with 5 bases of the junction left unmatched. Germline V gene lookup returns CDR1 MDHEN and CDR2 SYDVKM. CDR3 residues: CASSLGQGRDGYTF. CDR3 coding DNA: TGTGCCAGCAGTTTGGGACAGGGAAGGGATGGCTACACCTTC.

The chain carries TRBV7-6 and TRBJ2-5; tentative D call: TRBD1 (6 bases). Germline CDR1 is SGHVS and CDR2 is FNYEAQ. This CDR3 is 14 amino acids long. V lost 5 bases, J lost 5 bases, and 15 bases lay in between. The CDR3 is CASSLTGQGETQYF. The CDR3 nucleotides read TGTGCCAGCAGCCTCACAGGGCAGGGGGAGACCCAGTACTTC.

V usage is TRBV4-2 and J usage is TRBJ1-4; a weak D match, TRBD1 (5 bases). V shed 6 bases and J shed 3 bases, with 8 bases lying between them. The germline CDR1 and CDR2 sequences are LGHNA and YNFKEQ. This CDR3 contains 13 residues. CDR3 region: CASRQDANEKLFF. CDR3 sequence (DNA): TGTGCCAGCAGACAGGACGCTAATGAAAAACTGTTTTTT.

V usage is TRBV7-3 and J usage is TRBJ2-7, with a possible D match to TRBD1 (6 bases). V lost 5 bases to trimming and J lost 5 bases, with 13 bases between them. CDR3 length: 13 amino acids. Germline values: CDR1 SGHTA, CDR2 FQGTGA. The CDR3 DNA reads TGTGCCAGCAGCGGGGGCAGGGGAGACGAGCAGTACTTC. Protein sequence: CASSGGRGDEQYF.

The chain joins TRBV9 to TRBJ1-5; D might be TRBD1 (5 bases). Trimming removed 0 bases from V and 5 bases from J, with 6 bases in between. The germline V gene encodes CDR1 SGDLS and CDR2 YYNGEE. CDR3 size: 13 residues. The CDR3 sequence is CASSVEGYQPQHF. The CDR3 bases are TGTGCCAGCAGCGTAGAGGGGTATCAGCCCCAGCATTTT.